A selection of T cell receptor beta chains follows, all from one sample in a study of blood T cell repertoires in COVID-19. TCRdb keeps only in-frame clones here, not all; method: immunoSEQ multiplex PCR. The repertoire holds 210,000 or so clones, more than 75% seen once, with 1.9% in the top ten. Material for sequencing was peripheral blood. The receptors stem from a man in his forties or fifties with active or convalescent COVID-19. Both conserved end residues are part of each CDR3. The D gene is left open where the match is weak. The listing skips clone size in some rows; elsewhere it reads once, few, many or a size class.

clone size	J gene	D gene	V gene	CDR3 DNA	CDR3 protein
.	TRBJ2-1	TRBD2	TRBV5-6	TGTGCCAGCAGCTACTATAGCGGGAGGGAGCAGTTCTTC	CASSYYSGREQFF
.	TRBJ2-3	.	TRBV6-5	TGTGCCAGCAGCTCCCCAGGGAGGAATACGCAGTATTTT	CASSSPGRNTQYF
.	TRBJ1-5	TRBD1	TRBV27	TGTGCCACGCGGGACAGGGTGGATCAGCCCCAGCATTTT	CATRDRVDQPQHF
.	TRBJ2-1	.	TRBV29-1	TGCAGCCCCTGGGGTGTTGTTCCGGGAGTCAAAGATGAGCAGTTCTTC	CSPWGVVPGVKDEQFF
.	TRBJ1-2	.	TRBV28	TGTGCCAGCAGCCCCGGGACTGCCTCCTTGGCGTTATATGGCTACACCTTC	CASSPGTASLALYGYTF
.	TRBJ1-1	.	TRBV5-1	TGCGCCAGCAGCCAGCCACAGGGGAACACTGAAGCTTTCTTT	CASSQPQGNTEAFF
.	TRBJ1-5	.	TRBV28	TGTGCCAGCAGTTCCTATAGGAAACATAGGGGGGGGAGCAATCAGCCCCAGCATTTT	CASSSYRKHRGGSNQPQHF
.	TRBJ1-5	.	TRBV28	TGTGCCAGCAGTTTAGAGGCAGGGGCCGTATGGCCCCAGCATTTT	CASSLEAGAVWPQHF
.	TRBJ1-1	.	TRBV5-1	TGCGCCAGCAGCTTGGGGGCAAGTACTGAAGCTTTCTTT	CASSLGASTEAFF
.	TRBJ2-7	TRBD1	TRBV29-1	TGCAGCGTTGAAGAGTACGGGACAGGGGGCTCCTACGAGCAGTACTTC	CSVEEYGTGGSYEQYF
few	TRBJ2-1	TRBD2	TRBV7-2	TGTGCCAGCAGTTTTAGCGGGAGGGCCAGCAATGAGCAGTTCTTC	CASSFSGRASNEQFF
.	TRBJ1-1	TRBD1	TRBV7-9	TGTGCCAGCAGCTTTACAAGGGGGCTTGGAAGGACTGAAGCTTTCTTT	CASSFTRGLGRTEAFF
.	TRBJ2-3	.	TRBV5-4	TGTGCCAGCAGCTTGGAACAGGTCACAGATACGCAGTATTTT	CASSLEQVTDTQYF
.	TRBJ2-1	TRBD1	TRBV9	TGTGCCAGCAGCGGGGACAGAGGGTTTTATGAGCAGTTCTTC	CASSGDRGFYEQFF
.	TRBJ2-6	.	TRBV6-5	TGTGCCAGCAGTAATTCGTTCTCTGGGGCCAACGTCCTGACTTTC	CASSNSFSGANVLTF
.	TRBJ1-5	TRBD1	TRBV19	TGTGCCAGTTCGCTGGGGCGGGACAGGGATGGCAATCAGCCCCAGCATTTT	CASSLGRDRDGNQPQHF
.	TRBJ2-7	TRBD2	TRBV6-2/TRBV6-3	TGTGCCAGCAGTTACGGGTTAGCGGGGGCCTACGAGCAGTACTTC	CASSYGLAGAYEQYF
.	TRBJ1-4	.	TRBV30	TGTGCCTGGAGTGGACAGAAACTCGCCGAAAAACTGTTTTTT	CAWSGQKLAEKLFF
.	TRBJ1-2	TRBD1	TRBV30	TGTGCCTGGAGTGTAAGGGACAGGGACGTTTCTGTCGGGGGCTACACCTTC	CAWSVRDRDVSVGGYTF
.	TRBJ2-1	.	TRBV15	TGTGCCACCAGCAGAGATCAACAGGGCTCCTACAATGAGCAGTTCTTC	CATSRDQQGSYNEQFF
.	TRBJ1-1	TRBD1	TRBV7-8	TGTGCCAGCAGTAGGGGGCCCCCGGGTTCGTTTAACACTGAAGCTTTCTTT	CASSRGPPGSFNTEAFF
.	TRBJ2-3	TRBD2	TRBV5-1	TGCGCCAGCAGCTGGGGGACTAGCAACGCAGATACGCAGTATTTT	CASSWGTSNADTQYF
once	TRBJ1-2	.	TRBV2	TGTGCCAGCAGTGGAATGAGGGTCGGAGGCTACACCTTC	CASSGMRVGGYTF
.	TRBJ1-3	.	TRBV4-2	TGTGCCAGCAGCCCCGGGGTTGGAAACACCATATATTTT	CASSPGVGNTIYF
.	TRBJ1-1	TRBD1	TRBV19	TGTGCCAGTAGGTTGGCCAGGACAGGGAACACTGAAGCTTTCTTT	CASRLARTGNTEAFF
.	TRBJ2-2	.	TRBV30	TGTGCCTGGAGTGTAGGAGGGACCGGGGAGCTGTTTTTT	CAWSVGGTGELFF
.	TRBJ2-5	TRBD2	TRBV5-8	TGTGCCAGCAGCTTCGCTAGCGGGAGAAAGACCCAGTACTTC	CASSFASGRKTQYF
.	TRBJ2-4	TRBD1	TRBV2	TGTGCCAGCAGTGGGAGAGACAGGGGCCTTGCCAAAAACATTCAGTACTTC	CASSGRDRGLAKNIQYF
.	TRBJ1-4	TRBD1	TRBV24-1	TGTGCCACCAGTGATACACCGGGACAGCTTAATGAAAAACTGTTTTTT	CATSDTPGQLNEKLFF
.	TRBJ2-1	.	TRBV9	TGTGCCAGCAGCGTAATTGGGTCCGCGGGGTTTCACAATGAGCAGTTCTTC	CASSVIGSAGFHNEQFF
.	TRBJ1-1	.	TRBV27	TGTGCCAGCAGTGAGCAGGGGAACACTGAAGCTTTCTTT	CASSEQGNTEAFF
.	TRBJ2-7	TRBD1	TRBV27	TGTGCCAGCGGCGCCGGGACAGGGGTATACGAGCAGTACTTC	CASGAGTGVYEQYF
few	TRBJ2-1	TRBD2	TRBV3-1/TRBV3-2	TGTGCCAGCAGCCAGGGCCCTTCCCTCCCTAGCGGGGAAGGAGATGAGCAGTTCTTC	CASSQGPSLPSGEGDEQFF
.	TRBJ1-2	TRBD1	TRBV6-5	TGTGCCAGCAAAAAATACAGGGGGCACGATGGCTACACCTTC	CASKKYRGHDGYTF
.	TRBJ2-1	TRBD1	TRBV7-3	TGTGCCAGCAGCTCCGGACAGGGGGTATACAATGAGCAGTTCTTC	CASSSGQGVYNEQFF
few	TRBJ2-1	TRBD2	TRBV6-6	TGTGCCAGCAGCGACCAAGCGGGAGGGCGTGATAGCGAGCAGTTCTTC	CASSDQAGGRDSEQFF
.	TRBJ2-5	.	TRBV15	TGTGCCACCAGCAGAGACCAGGGAATAGAGACCCAGTACTTC	CATSRDQGIETQYF
once	TRBJ1-4	.	TRBV9	TGTGCCAGCCTGATAGAGGGTGAAAAACTGTTTTTT	CASLIEGEKLFF
.	TRBJ2-1	.	TRBV27	TGTGCCAGCAGTTTAGGGCTACTAGGGAAATCTGAGCAGTTCTTC	CASSLGLLGKSEQFF
.	TRBJ1-2	TRBD1	TRBV5-1	TGCGCCAGCAGTTTACAGGGGGCGGGTGACTATGGCTACACCTTC	CASSLQGAGDYGYTF
.	TRBJ2-1	TRBD2	TRBV29-1	TGCAGCGTTGCCTCTAGCGGGGGCCACAATGAGCAGTTCTTC	CSVASSGGHNEQFF
.	TRBJ2-3	.	TRBV4-1	TGCGCCAGCAGCCAAGACGGAGCGGTGCTCGCAGATACGCAGTATTTT	CASSQDGAVLADTQYF
.	TRBJ2-3	TRBD2	TRBV5-1	TGCGCCAGCAGCTTGGGCGGACTAGTCCGACACGGGGGTACGCAGTATTTT	CASSLGGLVRHGGTQYF
few	TRBJ1-2	.	TRBV5-1	TGCGCCAGCACCTCAAGTACGGCAGGGGTCTATGGCTACACCTTC	CASTSSTAGVYGYTF
.	TRBJ1-2	TRBD1	TRBV2	TGTGCCAGCACGGACAGGGGGGGTGGCTACACCTTC	CASTDRGGGYTF
.	TRBJ1-2	TRBD1	TRBV29-1	TGCAGCGTGGACCCGGGACAGTTCAACTATGGCTACACCTTC	CSVDPGQFNYGYTF
.	TRBJ1-1	.	TRBV6-5	TGTGCCAGCAAGTTGCAGCTTCAGGAGAACACTGAAGCTTTCTTT	CASKLQLQENTEAFF
.	TRBJ2-1	.	TRBV6-5	TGTGCCACGGGGTTGAGTAGCGGCTACAATGAGCAGTTCTTC	CATGLSSGYNEQFF
.	TRBJ1-2	TRBD1	TRBV5-1	TGCGCCAGCAGCTTGGACAGGGGTGGCTACACCTTC	CASSLDRGGYTF
.	TRBJ1-6	TRBD1	TRBV9	TGTGCCAGCAGCGTAGAGCAGGGGGTCGGTTCACCCCTCCACTTT	CASSVEQGVGSPLHF
few	TRBJ2-2	TRBD1	TRBV3-1/TRBV3-2	TGTGCCAGCAGTTACAGGGGAACGGCCGGGGAGCTGTTTTTT	CASSYRGTAGELFF
.	TRBJ1-1	.	TRBV27	TGTGCCAGCAGTCCAGACAGCAGAAAGAGGGCTTTCTTT	CASSPDSRKRAFF
once	TRBJ2-7	TRBD1	TRBV29-1	TGCAGCGTCAGGACAGGGGCCTACGAGCAGTACTTC	CSVRTGAYEQYF
.	TRBJ2-3	.	TRBV5-1	TGCGCCAGCAGCTTGGGTCCTAGCACAGATACGCAGTATTTT	CASSLGPSTDTQYF